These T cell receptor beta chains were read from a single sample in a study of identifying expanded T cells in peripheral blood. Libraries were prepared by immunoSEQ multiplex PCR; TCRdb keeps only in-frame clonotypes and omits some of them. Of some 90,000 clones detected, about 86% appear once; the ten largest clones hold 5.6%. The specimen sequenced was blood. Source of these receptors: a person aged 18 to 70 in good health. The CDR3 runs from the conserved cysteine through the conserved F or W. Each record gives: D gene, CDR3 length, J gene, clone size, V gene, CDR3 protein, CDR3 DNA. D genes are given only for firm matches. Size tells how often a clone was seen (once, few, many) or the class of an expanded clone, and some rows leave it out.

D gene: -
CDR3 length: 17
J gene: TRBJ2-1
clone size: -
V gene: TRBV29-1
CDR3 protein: CSVEDLGAGPSYNEQFF
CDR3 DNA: TGCAGCGTTGAAGATCTCGGAGCGGGTCCCTCCTACAATGAGCAGTTCTTC

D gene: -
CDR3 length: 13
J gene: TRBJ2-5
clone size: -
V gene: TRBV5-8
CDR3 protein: CASSLWGRETQYF
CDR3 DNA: TGTGCCAGCAGCTTATGGGGCCGGGAGACCCAGTACTTC

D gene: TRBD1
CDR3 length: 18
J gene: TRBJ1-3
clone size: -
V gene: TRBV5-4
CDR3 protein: CASSLGGQGAFSGNTIYF
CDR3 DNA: TGTGCCAGCAGCTTGGGGGGCCAGGGGGCTTTCTCTGGAAACACCATATATTTT

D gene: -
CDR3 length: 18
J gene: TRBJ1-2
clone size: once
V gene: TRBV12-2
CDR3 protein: CASRLLRARDQAFYGYTF
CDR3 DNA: TGTGCAAGTCGCTTACTCCGGGCCAGGGACCAGGCATTCTATGGCTACACCTTC

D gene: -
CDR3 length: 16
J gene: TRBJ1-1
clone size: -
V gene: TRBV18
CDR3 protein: CASSPMGGALTQEAFF
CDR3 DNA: TGTGCCAGCTCACCAATGGGGGGGGCCTTGACGCAAGAAGCTTTCTTT

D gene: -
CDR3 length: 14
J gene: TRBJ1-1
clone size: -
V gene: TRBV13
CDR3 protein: CASSLKGLNTEAFF
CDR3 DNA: TGTGCCAGCAGCTTAAAGGGATTGAACACTGAAGCTTTCTTT

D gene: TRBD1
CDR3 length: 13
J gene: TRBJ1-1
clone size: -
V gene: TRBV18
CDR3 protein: CASSPTMDRGAFF
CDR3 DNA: TGTGCCAGCTCACCAACTATGGACAGGGGAGCTTTCTTT

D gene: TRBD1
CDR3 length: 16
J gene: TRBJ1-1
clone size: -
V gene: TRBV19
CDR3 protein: CASSILETGRGTEAFF
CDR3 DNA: TGTGCCAGTAGTATTTTGGAGACAGGGAGAGGCACTGAAGCTTTCTTT

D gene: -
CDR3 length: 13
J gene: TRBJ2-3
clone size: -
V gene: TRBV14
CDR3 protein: CASSQDRRDTQYF
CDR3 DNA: TGTGCCAGCAGCCAAGACCGACGGGATACGCAGTATTTT

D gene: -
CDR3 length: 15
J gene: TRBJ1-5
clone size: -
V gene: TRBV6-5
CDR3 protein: CASSSNRGLNQPQHF
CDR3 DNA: TGTGCCAGCTCCTCAAACCGGGGCCTAAATCAGCCCCAGCATTTT

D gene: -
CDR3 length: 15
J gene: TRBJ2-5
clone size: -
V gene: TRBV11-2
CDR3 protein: CASSSRGGDVETQYF
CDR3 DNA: TGTGCCAGCAGCTCACGAGGGGGAGACGTAGAGACCCAGTACTTC

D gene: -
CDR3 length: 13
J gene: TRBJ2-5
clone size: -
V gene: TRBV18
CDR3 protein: CASSPPPGETQYF
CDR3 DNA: TGTGCCAGCTCACCACCCCCAGGAGAGACCCAGTACTTC

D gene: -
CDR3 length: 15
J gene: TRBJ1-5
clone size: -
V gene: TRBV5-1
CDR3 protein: CASSLDGTYNQPQHF
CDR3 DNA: TGCGCCAGCAGCTTGGATGGGACATACAATCAGCCCCAGCATTTT

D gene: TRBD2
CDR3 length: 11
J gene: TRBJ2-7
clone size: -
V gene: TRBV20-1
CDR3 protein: CSASGRGEQYF
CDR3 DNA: TGCAGTGCTAGCGGGCGGGGGGAGCAGTACTTC

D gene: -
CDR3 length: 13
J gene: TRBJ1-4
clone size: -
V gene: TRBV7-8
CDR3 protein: CASSKRLLEKLFF
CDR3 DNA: TGTGCCAGCAGCAAAAGACTTTTGGAAAAACTGTTTTTT

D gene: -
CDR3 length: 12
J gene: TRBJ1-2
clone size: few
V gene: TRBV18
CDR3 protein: CASSPGERGYTF
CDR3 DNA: TGTGCCAGCTCACCAGGGGAGCGAGGCTACACCTTC

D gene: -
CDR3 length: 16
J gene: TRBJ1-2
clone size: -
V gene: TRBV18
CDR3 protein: CASSPTRRTANYGYTF
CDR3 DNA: TGTGCCAGCTCACCTACTCGACGGACAGCTAACTATGGCTACACCTTC

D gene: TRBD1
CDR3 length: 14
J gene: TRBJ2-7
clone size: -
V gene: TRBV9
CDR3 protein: CASSVGDRGYEQYF
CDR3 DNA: TGTGCCAGCAGCGTAGGGGACAGGGGTTACGAGCAGTACTTC

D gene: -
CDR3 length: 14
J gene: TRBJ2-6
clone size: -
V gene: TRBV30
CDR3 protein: CAWDFGSGANVLTF
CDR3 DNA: TGTGCCTGGGATTTTGGCTCTGGGGCCAACGTCCTGACTTTC

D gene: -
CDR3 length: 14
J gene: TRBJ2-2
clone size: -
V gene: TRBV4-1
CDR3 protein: CASSPPGAAGELFF
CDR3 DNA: TGCGCCAGCAGCCCCCCGGGCGCGGCCGGGGAGCTGTTTTTT

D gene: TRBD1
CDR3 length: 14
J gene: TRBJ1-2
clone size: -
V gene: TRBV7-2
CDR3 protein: CASSPAGGAYGYTF
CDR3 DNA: TGTGCCAGCAGCCCCGCAGGGGGCGCTTATGGCTACACCTTC

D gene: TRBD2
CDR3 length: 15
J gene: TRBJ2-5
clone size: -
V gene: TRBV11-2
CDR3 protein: CASTLQTSGAESGYF
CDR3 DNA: TGTGCCAGCACCCTACAGACTAGCGGGGCCGAGTCTGGGTACTTC

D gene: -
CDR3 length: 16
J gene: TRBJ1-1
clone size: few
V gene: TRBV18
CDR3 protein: CASSPGGTPMNTEAFF
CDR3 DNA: TGTGCCAGCTCACCAGGAGGCACACCTATGAACACTGAAGCTTTCTTT